This TCR beta chain emerged from a study of blood T cell repertoires in COVID-19. Background on the study: T cells, B-cell-depleted T cells, or PBMCs supplied cDNA or gDNA.

Profiled with immunoSEQ multiplex PCR; TCRdb holds only in-frame clones, not every one. The table has roughly 30,000 clones, 85% seen once; the top ten hold roughly 15%. V lost 1 base and J lost 6; bases outside the gene matches: 0. The CDR3 spans 14 residues. Germline V gene sequence: CDR1 SGHAT, CDR2 FQDESV (reference sequence). The receptor was isolated from a human donor with acute or convalescent COVID-19. The donor label of this sample is uncertain. This rearrangement joins TRBV11-1 to TRBJ1-5; 10 positions agree with TRBD1. What was sequenced was peripheral blood. The CDR3 protein is CASSLGQGAQPQHF. For the CDR3, the DNA is TGTGCCAGCAGCTTAGGACAGGGGGCTCAGCCCCAGCATTTT.